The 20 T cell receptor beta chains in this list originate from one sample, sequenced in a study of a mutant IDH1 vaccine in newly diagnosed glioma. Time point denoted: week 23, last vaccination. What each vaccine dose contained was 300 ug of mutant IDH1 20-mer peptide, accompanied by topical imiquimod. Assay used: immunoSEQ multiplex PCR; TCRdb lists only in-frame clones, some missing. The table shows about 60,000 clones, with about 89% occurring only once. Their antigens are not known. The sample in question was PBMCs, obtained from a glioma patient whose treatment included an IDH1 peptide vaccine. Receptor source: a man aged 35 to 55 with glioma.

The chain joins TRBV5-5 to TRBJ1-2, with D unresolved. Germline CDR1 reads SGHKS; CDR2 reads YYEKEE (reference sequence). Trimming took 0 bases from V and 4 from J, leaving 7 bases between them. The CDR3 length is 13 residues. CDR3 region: CASSLGQLYGYTF. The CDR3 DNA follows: TGTGCCAGCAGCTTGGGACAACTCTATGGCTACACCTTC.

DNA for the CDR3: TGCGCCAGCAGCTACCAACAGGGGTCCGGGGAGCTGTTTTTT. Amino acid sequence: CASSYQQGSGELFF. This chain connects TRBV5-1 to TRBJ2-2, with 7 bases that match TRBD1. This CDR3 spans 14 amino acids. J gave up 6 bases and V 3 bases, and 5 bases lay outside the gene matches. Germline CDR1 reads SGHRS; CDR2 reads YFSETQ.

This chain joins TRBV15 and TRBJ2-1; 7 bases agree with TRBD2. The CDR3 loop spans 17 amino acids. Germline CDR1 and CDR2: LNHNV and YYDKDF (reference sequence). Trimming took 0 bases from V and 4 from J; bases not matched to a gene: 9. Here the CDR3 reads CATSRDSGGGGYNEQFF. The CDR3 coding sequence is TGTGCCACCAGCAGAGATTCGGGGGGAGGAGGGTACAATGAGCAGTTCTTC.

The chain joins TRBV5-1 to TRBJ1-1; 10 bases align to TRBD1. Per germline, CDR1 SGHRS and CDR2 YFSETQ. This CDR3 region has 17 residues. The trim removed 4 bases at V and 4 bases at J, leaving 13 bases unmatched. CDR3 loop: CASSTYRDRGPVTEAFF. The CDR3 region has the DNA TGCGCCAGCAGCACCTACCGGGACAGGGGCCCGGTCACTGAAGCTTTCTTT. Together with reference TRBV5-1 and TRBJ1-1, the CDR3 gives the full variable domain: KAGVTQTPRYLIKTRGQQVTLSCSPISGHRSVSWYQQTPGQGLQFLFEYFSETQRNKGNFPGRFSGRQFSNSRSEMNVSTLELGDSALYLCASSTYRDRGPVTEAFFGQGTRLTVV.

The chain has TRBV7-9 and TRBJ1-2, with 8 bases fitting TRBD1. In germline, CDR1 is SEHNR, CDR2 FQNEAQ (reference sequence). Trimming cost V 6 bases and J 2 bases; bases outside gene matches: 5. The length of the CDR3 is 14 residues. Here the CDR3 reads CASRRGQGNYGYTF. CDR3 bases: TGTGCCAGCAGAAGAGGACAGGGAAACTATGGCTACACCTTC.

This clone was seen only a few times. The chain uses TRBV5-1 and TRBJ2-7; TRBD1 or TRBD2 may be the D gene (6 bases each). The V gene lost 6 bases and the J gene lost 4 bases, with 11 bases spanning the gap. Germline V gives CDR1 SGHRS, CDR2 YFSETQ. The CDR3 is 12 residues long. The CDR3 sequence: CASTGAWYEQYF. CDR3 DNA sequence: TGCGCCAGCACGGGGGCTTGGTACGAGCAGTACTTC.

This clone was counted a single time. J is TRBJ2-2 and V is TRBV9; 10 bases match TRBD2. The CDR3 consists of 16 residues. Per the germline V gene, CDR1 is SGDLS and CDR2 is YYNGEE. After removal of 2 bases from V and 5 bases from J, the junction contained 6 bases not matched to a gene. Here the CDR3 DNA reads TGTGCCAGCAGCGTTGAAGCGGGAGGGCGGACCGGGGAGCTGTTTTTT. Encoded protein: CASSVEAGGRTGELFF.

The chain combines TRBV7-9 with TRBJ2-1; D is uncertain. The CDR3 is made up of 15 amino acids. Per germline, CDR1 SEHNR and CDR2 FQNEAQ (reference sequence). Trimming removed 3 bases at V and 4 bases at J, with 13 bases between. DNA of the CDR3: TGTGCCAGCAGCTTCTTCCGGCAGAGGTACAATGAGCAGTTCTTC. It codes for CASSFFRQRYNEQFF.

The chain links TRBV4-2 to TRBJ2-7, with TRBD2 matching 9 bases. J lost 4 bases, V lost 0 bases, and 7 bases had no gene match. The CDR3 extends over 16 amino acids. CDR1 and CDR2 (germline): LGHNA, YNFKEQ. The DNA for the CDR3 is TGTGCCAGCAGCCAAGACTTTCTAGCGGGATCGTACGAGCAGTACTTC. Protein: CASSQDFLAGSYEQYF.

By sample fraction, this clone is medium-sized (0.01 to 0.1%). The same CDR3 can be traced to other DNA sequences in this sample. CDR3 region: CASSLGQGRYEQYF. CDR3 nucleotide sequence: TGTGCCAGCAGCTTGGGACAGGGAAGGTACGAGCAGTACTTC. The chain joins TRBV5-6 to TRBJ2-7; 7 bases align to TRBD1. The germline V gene has CDR1 SGHDT and CDR2 YYEEEE. V lost 0 bases to trimming and J lost 4 bases; unmatched junction nucleotides: 4. The CDR3 contains 14 residues.

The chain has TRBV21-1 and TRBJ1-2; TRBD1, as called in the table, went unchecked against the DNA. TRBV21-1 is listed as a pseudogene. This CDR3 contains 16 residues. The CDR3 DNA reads TGTGCCAGCAGCAAAGTATATGCGGGACAGGGGGTTGGCTACACCTTC. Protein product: CASSKVYAGQGVGYTF.

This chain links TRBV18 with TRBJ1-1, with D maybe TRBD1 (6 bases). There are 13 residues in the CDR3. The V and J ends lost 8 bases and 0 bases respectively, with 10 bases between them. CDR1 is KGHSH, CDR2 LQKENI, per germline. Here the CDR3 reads CASADSLNTEAFF. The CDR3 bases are TGTGCCAGCGCGGACAGCCTGAACACTGAAGCTTTCTTT.

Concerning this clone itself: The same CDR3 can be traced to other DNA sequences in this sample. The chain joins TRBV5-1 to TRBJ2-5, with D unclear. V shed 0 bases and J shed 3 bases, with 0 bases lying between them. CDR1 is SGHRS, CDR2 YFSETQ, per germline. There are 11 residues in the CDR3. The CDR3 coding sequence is TGCGCCAGCAGCTTGGAAGAGACCCAGTACTTC. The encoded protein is CASSLEETQYF.

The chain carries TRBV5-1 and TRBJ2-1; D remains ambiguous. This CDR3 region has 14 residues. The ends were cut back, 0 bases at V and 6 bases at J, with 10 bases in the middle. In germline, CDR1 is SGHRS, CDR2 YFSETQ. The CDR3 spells CASSLDGPVNEQFF. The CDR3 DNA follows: TGCGCCAGCAGCTTGGATGGGCCTGTCAATGAGCAGTTCTTC. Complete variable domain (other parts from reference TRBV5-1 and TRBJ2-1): KAGVTQTPRYLIKTRGQQVTLSCSPISGHRSVSWYQQTPGQGLQFLFEYFSETQRNKGNFPGRFSGRQFSNSRSEMNVSTLELGDSALYLCASSLDGPVNEQFFGPGTRLTVL.

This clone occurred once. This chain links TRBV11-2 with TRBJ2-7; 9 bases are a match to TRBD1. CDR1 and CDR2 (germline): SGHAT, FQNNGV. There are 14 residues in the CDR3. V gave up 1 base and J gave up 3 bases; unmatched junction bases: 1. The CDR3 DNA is TGTGCCAGCAGCTTAGGGGGACAGGGCTACGAGCAGTACTTC. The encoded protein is CASSLGGQGYEQYF.

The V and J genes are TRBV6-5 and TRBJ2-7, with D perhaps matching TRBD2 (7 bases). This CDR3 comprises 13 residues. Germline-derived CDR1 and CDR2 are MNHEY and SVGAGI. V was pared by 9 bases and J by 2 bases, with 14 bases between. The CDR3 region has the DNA TGTGCCAGTTCAAGGGGGGGTCCCTACGAGCAGTACTTC. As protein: CASSRGGPYEQYF.

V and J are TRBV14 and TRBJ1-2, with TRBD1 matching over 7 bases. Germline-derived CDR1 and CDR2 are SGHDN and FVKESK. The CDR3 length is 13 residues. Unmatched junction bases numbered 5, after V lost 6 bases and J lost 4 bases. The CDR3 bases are TGTGCCAGCAGTCCGGACAGGTCCTATGGCTACACCTTC. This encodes CASSPDRSYGYTF.

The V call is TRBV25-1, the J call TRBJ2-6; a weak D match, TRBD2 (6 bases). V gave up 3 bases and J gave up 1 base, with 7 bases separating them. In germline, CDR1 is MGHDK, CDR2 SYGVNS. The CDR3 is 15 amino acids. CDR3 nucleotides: TGTGCCAGCAGTGATGCGGGGTCTGGGGCCAACGTCCTGACTTTC. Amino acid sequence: CASSDAGSGANVLTF.

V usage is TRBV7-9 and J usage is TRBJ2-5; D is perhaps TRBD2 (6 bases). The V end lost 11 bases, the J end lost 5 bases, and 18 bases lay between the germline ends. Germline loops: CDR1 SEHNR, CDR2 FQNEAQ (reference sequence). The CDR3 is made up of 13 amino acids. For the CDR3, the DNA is TGTGCCTCCCAAGGACGGGAGTGGGAGACCCAGTACTTC. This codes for CASQGREWETQYF.

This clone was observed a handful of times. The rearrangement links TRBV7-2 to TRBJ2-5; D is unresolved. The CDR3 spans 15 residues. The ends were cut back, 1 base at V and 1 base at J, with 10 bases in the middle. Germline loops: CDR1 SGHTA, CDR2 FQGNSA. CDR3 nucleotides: TGTGCCAGCAGCTTAGGGTGGCAGATCCAAGAGACCCAGTACTTC. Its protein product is CASSLGWQIQETQYF.